Listed here are 5 T cell receptor beta chains from one sample, sequenced in a study of cytomegalovirus exposure and HLA in healthy donors. The study ran its PCR with 60 Vbeta and 13 Jbeta primers. Sequencing used immunoSEQ multiplex PCR; TCRdb keeps in-frame clones, though not all of them. This sample has 150,000 to 200,000 clones, with around four fifths found just once. Specimen: PBMCs. These receptors were collected from a young woman in good health and CMV-seronegative.

This clone was seen once. This chain uses TRBV6-5 with TRBJ1-2, with D unresolved. V was trimmed by 4 bases and J by 8 bases, leaving 20 bases between them. Germline V gene data show CDR1 as MNHEY and CDR2 as SVGAGI. This CDR3 has 15 residues. The CDR3 nucleotides read TGTGCCAGCAGTTCCCCAAACTCGGGTGCAGAGGGCTACACCTTC. Its translation is CASSSPNSGAEGYTF.

The chain links TRBV30 to TRBJ2-7; no clear D. Germline V gene lookup returns CDR1 GTSNPN and CDR2 SVGIG (reference sequence). Trimming removed 2 bases from V and 2 bases from J, with 7 bases in between. The CDR3 contains 12 residues. The CDR3 DNA reads TGTGCCTGGAGTTTCAGGACCTACGAGCAGTACTTC. Translating gives CAWSFRTYEQYF.

This rearrangement joins TRBV28 to TRBJ1-4, with a possible D match to TRBD1 (5 bases). Germline-derived CDR1 and CDR2 are MDHEN and SYDVKM. Trimming removed 6 bases at V and 10 bases at J, with 18 bases between. There are 14 residues in the CDR3. CDR3 coding DNA: TGTGCCAGCAGCCCCGGGGGGTGGGGGGGAAAACTGTTTTTT. It translates to CASSPGGWGGKLFF.

This chain connects TRBV29-1 to TRBJ1-1, with 9 bases matching TRBD1. Trimming removed 5 bases from V and 5 bases from J; junction bases left unmatched: 6. Germline CDR1 and CDR2: SQVTM and ANQGSEA. The CDR3 runs to 13 residues. CDR3 coding DNA: TGCAGCGTTCGACAGGGGGGAGGTACTGAAGCTTTCTTT. Protein sequence: CSVRQGGGTEAFF.

In the case of this clone: One junction end disagrees with the germline gene, perhaps due to a read error. The chain is built from TRBV7-9 and TRBJ1-2; 8 bases line up with TRBD1. The CDR3 is 15 amino acids. Looked up from germline, CDR1 is SEHNR and CDR2 is FQNEAQ (reference sequence). CDR3 in amino acids: CASSWDRKTTYGYTF. CDR3 sequence (DNA): TGTGCTAGCAGCTGGGACAGGAAAACTACCTATGGCTACACCTTC.